This paragraph covers one TCR beta chain sequence. The library targeted TCRbeta and was prepared with unique molecular identifiers. TCRdb re-analysed the PCR reads in MiXCR, keeping a single row per CDR3 protein. The table lists 75,000 to 100,000 distinct CDR3 sequences, 8% to 9% of them singletons. V was pared by 4 bases and J by 5 bases, with 18 bases between. The CDR3 loop spans 17 amino acids. These data are taken from a study of T-cell reconstitution after alpha-beta-depleted transplantation in children. The material sequenced was PBMCs from the stem cell graft donor, taken from the stem cell graft. This sequence joins TRBV12-3 or TRBV12-4 and TRBJ1-6, with a weak D call TRBD1 (6 bases). This clonotype was obtained from a human donor who donated a stem cell graft to a child with congenital amegakaryocytic thrombocytopenia. CDR3 residues: CASSSELGGGNNSPLHF. The DNA for the CDR3 is TGTGCCAGCAGTTCGGAATTAGGGGGTGGGAATAATTCACCCCTCCACTTT.